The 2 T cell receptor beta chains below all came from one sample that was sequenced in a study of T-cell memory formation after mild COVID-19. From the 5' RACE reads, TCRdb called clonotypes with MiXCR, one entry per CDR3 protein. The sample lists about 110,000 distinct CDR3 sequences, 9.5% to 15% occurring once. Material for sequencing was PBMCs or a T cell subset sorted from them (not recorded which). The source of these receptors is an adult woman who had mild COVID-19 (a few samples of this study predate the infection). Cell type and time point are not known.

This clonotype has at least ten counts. CDR3 protein: CSARDPDTRSYNEQFF. CDR3 coding DNA: TGCAGTGCTAGAGATCCAGACACCCGCTCCTACAATGAGCAGTTCTTC. This chain uses TRBV20-1 with TRBJ2-1; D unresolved. The germline V gene encodes CDR1 DFQATT and CDR2 SNEGSKA (reference sequence). The CDR3 loop spans 16 amino acids. V was cut by 0 bases and J by 0 bases, with 12 bases left in between.

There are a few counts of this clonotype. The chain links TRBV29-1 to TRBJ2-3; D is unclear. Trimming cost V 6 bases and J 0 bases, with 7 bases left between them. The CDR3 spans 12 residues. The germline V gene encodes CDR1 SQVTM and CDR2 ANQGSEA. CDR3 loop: CSVVDSTDTQYF. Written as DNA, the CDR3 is TGCAGCGTGGTGGACAGCACAGATACGCAGTATTTT.